The 9 T cell receptor beta chains reported below all come from one sample, sequenced in a study of chemoradiotherapy in HPV16-positive cancers. Sequencing used immunoSEQ multiplex PCR; TCRdb keeps in-frame clones, though not all of them. The sample holds some 12,000 clones, around 72% seen once. The sample was collected from a patient who underwent chemoradiotherapy. The receptor source for this set is a human donor with HPV-associated anogenital cancer.

This clone was seen a few times. The chain couples TRBV7-8 to TRBJ1-1; unclear D gene. V was shortened by 5 bases and J by 2 bases, with 9 bases between the two germline ends. Germline V gives CDR1 SGHVS, CDR2 FQNEAQ. The CDR3 has 13 residues. CDR3 in DNA: TGTGCCAGCAGCCAAAACCTTAACACTGAAGCTTTCTTT. Residues: CASSQNLNTEAFF. The full variable domain, its missing parts supplied by reference TRBV7-8 and TRBJ1-1, is GAGVSQSPRYKVAKRGQDVALRCDPISGHVSLFWYQQALGQGPEFLTYFQNEAQLDKSGLPSDRFFAERPEGSVSTLKIQRTQQEDSAVYLCASSQNLNTEAFFGQGTRLTVV.

This clone was picked up one time. The chain recombines TRBV19 with TRBJ2-3; 7 bases fit TRBD1. The ends lost 10 bases at V and 3 bases at J; junction bases unmatched: 4. In germline, CDR1 is LNHDA, CDR2 SQIVND (reference sequence). The CDR3 runs 12 residues. CDR3 DNA: TGTGCCACCGGACAGGTTACAGATACGCAGTATTTT. Translating it yields CATGQVTDTQYF.

The rearrangement uses TRBV7-9 and TRBJ2-1, with D uncertain. CDR1 SEHNR and CDR2 FQNEAQ come from the germline V gene (reference sequence). CDR3 length: 12 amino acids. V was clipped by 0 bases and J by 8 bases, with 5 bases between them. The CDR3 spells CASSLAVDEQFF. In nucleotides, the CDR3 is TGTGCCAGCAGCTTAGCGGTTGATGAGCAGTTCTTC.

This clone showed up just a few times. J is TRBJ2-7 and V is TRBV6-1; 8 nucleotides agree with TRBD1. The CDR3 runs 13 residues. Germline CDR1 and CDR2: MNHNS and SASEGT. Trimming at V came to 7 bases and at J to 6 bases, leaving 8 bases not matched to a gene. For the CDR3, the DNA is TGTGCCAGCAAAGGGCAGGGGGCTCGCGAGCAGTACTTC. Protein: CASKGQGAREQYF.

V is TRBV7-6 and J is TRBJ2-7; 9 bases are shared with TRBD1. Germline V gives CDR1 SGHVS, CDR2 FNYEAQ. Trimming removed 4 bases from V and 5 bases from J; junction bases left unmatched: 6. The CDR3 loop spans 14 amino acids. CDR3 bases: TGTGCCAGCAGCTCCAGGACAGGGGTGCACGAGCAGTACTTC. Its translation is CASSSRTGVHEQYF.

This chain links TRBV28 with TRBJ1-2, with 7 bases matching TRBD1. The V and J ends lost 5 bases and 2 bases, in that order; junction bases with no gene match: 8. Germline lookup yields CDR1 MDHEN and CDR2 SYDVKM. The CDR3 covers 15 residues. CDR3 loop: CASSLTGTENYGYTF. CDR3 DNA: TGTGCCAGCAGTCTCACCGGGACAGAGAACTATGGCTACACCTTC.

Only a few counts were recorded for this clone. V usage is TRBV4-2 and J usage is TRBJ1-2; D unclear. Trimming removed 6 bases at V and 0 bases at J, with 11 bases between. Germline CDR1 LGHNA, CDR2 YNFKEQ. The CDR3 is 14 amino acids. The CDR3 coding sequence is TGTGCCAGCAGGGCGCCTACAGCTAACTATGGCTACACCTTC. Its protein product is CASRAPTANYGYTF.

This clone was seen a handful of times. This chain connects TRBV27 to TRBJ2-1, with TRBD2 matching 14 bases. The CDR3 spans 19 residues. J lost 3 bases, V lost 5 bases, and 12 bases had no gene match. CDR1 MNHEY and CDR2 SMNVEV come from the germline V gene (reference sequence). The DNA for the CDR3 is TGTGCCAGCAGTCACACCCCCGGGACTAGCGGGAGACTCTACAATGAGCAGTTCTTC. Protein product: CASSHTPGTSGRLYNEQFF.

In this sample, this clone turned up once. This chain joins TRBV4-3 and TRBJ2-6, with 7 bases fitting TRBD1. The ends lost 4 bases at V and 4 bases at J; junction bases unmatched: 7. Germline values: CDR1 LGHNA, CDR2 YSLEER. The CDR3 is 16 residues long. The CDR3 bases are TGCGCCAGCAGCCCTTCGACAGGGCTAGGGGCCAACGTCCTGACTTTC. Its protein is CASSPSTGLGANVLTF.